The clone carrying this T cell receptor beta chain was counted at least ten times. The V end lost 0 bases, the J end lost 3 bases, and 17 bases lay between the germline ends. The CDR3 spans 17 residues. Treatment of the sample: PENTA 11 planned treatment interruption arm or continuous ART arm. This specimen belongs to a study of HIV-infected children after antiretroviral therapy interruption. The overall study: Children were on planned treatment interruption or continuous treatment. Samples from the continuous-treatment group were taken at weeks 0, 48 and 150. Weeks 0, 12, interruption end (24 or 48), and about 3 years post-study gave interruption-arm samples. Most children had recorded EBV and CMV exposure.

A 3' RACE protocol on RNA, with unique molecular identifiers, produced the TCR library. TCRdb re-called the 3' RACE reads through MiXCR, storing one row per CDR3 protein. The data show 90,000 or so distinct CDR3 sequences, about 7% seen once. The clonotype was recovered from a pool of human donors with HIV. The sequences come from CD45RA+ CD4+ T cells from PBMCs, pooled from several time points, collected from a donor given antiretroviral therapy, either interrupted or continuous. Subset defined: naive CD4+ CD45RA+ CD45RO- T cells. V usage is TRBV12-3 or TRBV12-4 and J usage is TRBJ1-1; D is unresolved. CDR3 sequence: CASSLAHSEMADTEAFF. DNA of the CDR3: TGTGCCAGCAGTTTAGCGCACTCGGAAATGGCGGACACTGAAGCTTTCTTT.